One and the same sample provided the 19 T cell receptor beta chains below, sequenced in a study of T cell clonality in common variable immunodeficiency. Study-wide points: In common variable immunodeficiency, TCR beta chains reportedly carried fewer deletions and N-nucleotide insertions.

This table comes from immunoSEQ multiplex PCR, and its TCRdb copy is limited to in-frame clones, with some not included. Recorded here are 25,000 to 30,000 clones, none singletons. These receptors have no known antigen. Source material: peripheral blood mononuclear cells. The receptors originated from a human donor with common variable immunodeficiency.

This clone was detected ten times or more. Sequencing ends 3 residues short of the CDR3 end; the germline J gene provides the rest. The chain links TRBV2 to TRBJ2-7; unclear D gene. There are 10 residues in the CDR3. Trimming shortened V by 3 bases and J by 5 bases, and 2 bases separated the two germline ends. CDR1 SNHLY and CDR2 FYNNEI come from the germline V gene. The CDR3 loop reads CASSDNEQYF. The covered CDR3 bases are TGTGCCAGCAGTGATAACGAG. The full variable domain, rest sourced from reference TRBV2 and TRBJ2-7, is EPEVTQTPSHQVTQMGQEVILRCVPISNHLYFYWYRQILGQKVEFLVSFYNNEISEKSEIFDDQFSVERPDGSNFTLKIRSTKLEDSAMYFCASSDNEQYFGPGTRLTVT.

Regarding this clone: A read error may account for a junction end that differs from germline. The sequenced fragment ends 3 residues before the CDR3 boundary, so the rest is inferred from the germline J gene. The J gene is TRBJ2-7, the V gene TRBV7-7, with D unresolved. The CDR3 totals 15 residues. CDR1 SSHAT and CDR2 FNYEAQ come from the germline V gene (reference sequence). Partial CDR3 DNA: TGTGCTAGCAGCTTAGCCTTAGGGCCTTCCTACGAG. Encoded protein: CASSLALGPSYE. The whole CDR3 is CASSLALGPSYEQYF.

In its sample, this clone was seen many times. The DNA read from the CDR3 is TGTGCCAGCAGCCGGGACAGCCACAATGAG. It encodes CASSRDSHNE. The entire CDR3 protein is CASSRDSHNEQFF. The V call is TRBV7-8, the J call TRBJ2-1, with TRBD1 matching over 7 bases. The read gets to within 3 residues of the CDR3 end, and the germline J gene fills in the rest. The CDR3 totals 13 residues. The germline gives CDR1 SGHVS, CDR2 FQNEAQ. J lost 5 bases, V lost 5 bases, and 3 bases had no gene match.

This clone appeared a few times. The CDR3 end falls 3 residues outside the read, so it is completed with the germline J gene. The rearrangement links TRBV11-2 to TRBJ1-2, with 7 positions matching TRBD1. Trimming at V came to 5 bases and at J to 6 bases, leaving 6 bases not matched to a gene. The CDR3 covers 13 residues. Germline V gene data show CDR1 as SGHAT and CDR2 as FQNNGV. This CDR3 reads CASSPHRGDGYTF. The covered CDR3 bases are TGTGCCAGCAGCCCTCACAGGGGCGATGGC.

This clone was counted ten times or more. The CDR3 goes on 3 residues after the read ends, and that part is filled in from the germline J gene. The chain couples TRBV6-2 or TRBV6-3 to TRBJ1-5; D is unresolved. The CDR3 spans 16 residues. Trimming pared 2 bases from V and 0 bases from J, leaving 11 bases between. The germline V gene has CDR1 MNHEY and CDR2 SVGEGT. The sequenced part of the CDR3 DNA is TGTGCCAGCAGTTACGCGGGTCAGACTAGCAATCAGCCC. Its protein is CASSYAGQTSNQP. The entire CDR3 is CASSYAGQTSNQPQHF.

This clone was observed at least ten times. The read gets to within 3 residues of the CDR3 end, and the germline J gene fills in the rest. The rearrangement links TRBV19 to TRBJ2-3; a weak D match, TRBD2 (5 bases). The V gene lost 6 bases and the J gene lost 4 bases, with 8 bases spanning the gap. The CDR3 length is 12 residues. The V gene's germline CDR1 is LNHDA and CDR2 SQIVND (reference sequence). The CDR3 reads CASSVSADTQYF. The DNA read from the CDR3 is TGTGCCAGTAGCGTTAGCGCAGATACG.

Note on this clone: The missing CDR3 end, 3 residues past where the read stops, is filled in from the germline J gene. V usage is TRBV30 and J usage is TRBJ2-1, with unresolved D. Germline CDR1 reads GTSNPN; CDR2 reads SVGIG (reference sequence). V lost 0 bases and J 7 bases, leaving 7 bases between the germline ends. The length of the CDR3 is 12 residues. The DNA read from the CDR3 is TGTGCCTGGAGTGTACATCGAAATGAG. This codes for CAWSVHRNE. The CDR3, in full, reads CAWSVHRNEQFF.

This clone occurred many times. Read data end 3 residues before the CDR3 end; the end is taken from the germline J gene. V and J are TRBV6-2 or TRBV6-3 and TRBJ2-2, with 10 bases lining up with TRBD2. The CDR3 is made up of 15 amino acids. J gave up 10 bases and V 2 bases, and 7 bases lay outside the gene matches. Germline CDR1 and CDR2: MNHEY and SVGEGT. CDR3 DNA (partial): TGTGCCAGCAGTTACAAGCAGCGGGGGGGCCCGGAG. Protein product: CASSYKQRGGPE. From start to end, the CDR3 is CASSYKQRGGPELFF.

This clone was found a few times. Read data end 3 residues before the CDR3 end; the end is taken from the germline J gene. The chain uses TRBV19 and TRBJ1-4; D is possibly TRBD1 (5 bases). V was trimmed by 5 bases and J by 4 bases, leaving 14 bases between them. This CDR3 spans 15 amino acids. CDR1 and CDR2 from the germline V gene are LNHDA and SQIVND (reference sequence). CDR3 bases read: TGTGCCAGTAGTCTTGGGGCCGGATTTAATGAAAAA. Translation gives CASSLGAGFNEK. The CDR3 reads in full as CASSLGAGFNEKLFF.

This clone was seen repeatedly, ten times or more. The observed sequence ends 3 residues before the CDR3 terminus, with the missing tail filled in from the germline J gene. The genes are TRBV6-2 or TRBV6-3 and TRBJ1-1; 9 bases fit TRBD1. Unmatched junction bases numbered 10, after V lost 6 bases and J lost 5 bases. This CDR3 comprises 15 residues. Germline V gene lookup returns CDR1 MNHEY and CDR2 SVGEGT. CDR3 residues: CASRRRGTGLTEAFF. CDR3 bases read: TGTGCCAGCAGACGAAGGGGGACAGGGTTGACTGAA.

Points on this clone: The CDR3 end lies 3 residues beyond the end of the read and is filled in from the germline J gene. The rearrangement links TRBV19 to TRBJ2-1, with 12 bases lining up with TRBD1. Germline loops: CDR1 LNHDA, CDR2 SQIVND (reference sequence). With 4 bases clipped from V and 0 bases from J, the junction kept 7 bases outside the gene matches. The CDR3 has 18 amino acids. The CDR3 loop reads CASSTPGTGGLSYNEQFF. Incomplete CDR3 DNA: TGTGCCAGTAGTACCCCCGGGACAGGGGGCCTCTCCTACAATGAG.

In this sample, this clone turned up a few times. The read stops 3 residues short of the end of the CDR3; the missing end is completed from the germline J gene. The chain has TRBV2 and TRBJ1-4, with D possibly being TRBD1 (6 bases). The CDR3 has 15 residues. Germline values: CDR1 SNHLY, CDR2 FYNNEI. V shed 7 bases and J shed 2 bases, with 14 bases lying between them. CDR3: CASMKQGGTNEKLFF. The CDR3 bases that were read are TGTGCCAGCATGAAACAGGGAGGGACTAATGAAAAA. The complete variable domain, with remaining parts taken from reference TRBV2 and TRBJ1-4, reads EPEVTQTPSHQVTQMGQEVILRCVPISNHLYFYWYRQILGQKVEFLVSFYNNEISEKSEIFDDQFSVERPDGSNFTLKIRSTKLEDSAMYFCASMKQGGTNEKLFFGSGTQLSVL.

In regard to this clone: The read finishes 3 residues shy of the CDR3 end, and the germline J gene is used to complete it. V and J are TRBV7-1 and TRBJ2-3, with 14 positions matching TRBD2. TRBV7-1 is identified as an open reading frame with a role that is uncertain. Losses at the gene ends were 3 bases for V and 1 base for J; bases not matched to a gene: 18. CDR3 length: 22 amino acids. The DNA read from the CDR3 is TGTGCCAGCAGCTCCAGACTAGCGGGGGGGGCCGTTCCCTTAAGGGGCACAGATACG. Encoded protein: CASSSRLAGGAVPLRGTDT. The whole CDR3 sequence is CASSSRLAGGAVPLRGTDTQYF.

This clone showed up many times. The read gets to within 3 residues of the CDR3 end, and the germline J gene fills in the rest. The chain links TRBV13 to TRBJ2-3; D is perhaps TRBD1 (5 bases). V lost 5 bases to trimming and J lost 0 bases, with 9 bases between them. The CDR3 is 14 residues long. Germline loops: CDR1 PRHDT, CDR2 FYEKMQ (reference sequence). The CDR3: CASSHRPSTDTQYF. The CDR3 bases that were read are TGTGCCAGCAGCCACAGGCCTAGCACAGATACG.

This clone was recorded at least ten times. Read coverage stops 3 residues before the CDR3 terminus; the germline J gene supplies the remainder. The chain recombines TRBV7-2 with TRBJ2-3; D is possibly TRBD1 or TRBD2 (5 bases each). Germline assignment: CDR1 SGHTA and CDR2 FQGNSA. The length of the CDR3 is 12 residues. The V end lost 11 bases, the J end lost 2 bases, and 11 bases lay between the germline ends. The CDR3 DNA, read in part, is TGTGCCCAGAGGGGTGACACAGATACG. Translation gives CAQRGDTDT. The whole CDR3 protein reads CAQRGDTDTQYF.

Points on this clone: The missing CDR3 end, 3 residues past where the read stops, is filled in from the germline J gene. This sequence joins TRBV7-6 and TRBJ1-1; 9 positions match TRBD1. The CDR3 is 16 residues long. Trimming took 6 bases from V and 1 from J; bases not matched to a gene: 9. From germline, CDR1 is SGHVS and CDR2 FNYEAQ. CDR3 sequence: CASSLAGQGSNTEAFF. The part of the CDR3 DNA that was read is TGTGCCAGCAGTCTAGCGGGACAGGGATCGAACACTGAA.

This clone has ten or more counts. The read gets to within 3 residues of the CDR3 end, and the germline J gene fills in the rest. The rearrangement links TRBV20-1 to TRBJ1-2; D gene ambiguous. Germline CDR1 is DFQATT and CDR2 is SNEGSKA (reference sequence). CDR3 size: 15 residues. Trimming removed 0 bases from V and 0 bases from J, with 11 bases in between. The CDR3 bases that were read are TGCAGTGCTAGAGATGACACAGAATCTAACTATGGC. It encodes CSARDDTESNYG. The full CDR3 sequence reads CSARDDTESNYGYTF.

On this clone: The CDR3 extends 3 residues past the end of the read, so its final part is completed from the germline J gene. V usage is TRBV6-4 and J usage is TRBJ2-3, with D possibly TRBD1 on 6 matching bases. Trimming took 7 bases from V and 4 from J, leaving 15 bases between them. Germline CDR1 MRHNA, CDR2 SNTAGT. This CDR3 has 14 residues. The CDR3 protein is CASKQGFSSDTQYF. CDR3 DNA (partial): TGTGCCAGCAAGCAGGGGTTTAGCTCAGATACG.

Comments on this clone: The read terminates 3 residues before the CDR3 end, so the remaining end is supplied by the germline J gene. The genes are TRBV18 and TRBJ1-2; tentative D call: TRBD1 (5 bases). V was pared by 6 bases and J by 3 bases, with 11 bases between. The CDR3 length is 13 residues. The germline CDR1 and CDR2 sequences are KGHSH and LQKENI. The CDR3 loop is CASSEGRYYGYTF. The sequenced part of the CDR3 DNA is TGTGCCAGCTCGGAGGGGCGCTACTATGGC.